Given below is one TCR beta chain in context. PBMCs served as the source from which CD4+ and CD8+ T cells were sorted. This entry belongs to a study of CD8+ T cells in alopecia areata. On the study more broadly: Patients in the treated group were given tofacitinib by mouth, 5 to 10 mg twice a day.

V was trimmed by 0 bases and J by 8 bases, leaving 11 bases between them. CDR3 length equals 14 residues. In germline, CDR1 is SGHVS, CDR2 FQNEAQ. Extracted from the samples, RNA was reverse transcribed into cDNA to serve as the sequencing template. Repertoires were generated with immunoSEQ multiplex PCR, while TCRdb's copy carries only in-frame clones and drops some. Of tens of thousands of clones listed, about three fifths are singletons. This receptor was identified in a human donor with alopecia areata. The V call is TRBV7-8, the J call TRBJ2-1; D possibly corresponds to TRBD1 (5 bases). Sample: CD8+ T cells sorted from blood, taken at week 0. CDR3 DNA: TGTGCCAGCAGCTTAGCGTCAGGGCTCGATGAGCAGTTCTTC. Translating it yields CASSLASGLDEQFF.